This TCR beta chain comes out of a study of T cell changes during pregnancy in multiple sclerosis. Generated by immunoSEQ multiplex PCR, the TCRdb table keeps only in-frame clones and is missing some. The sample has 80,000 or so clones; 92% are singletons. The V gene end was trimmed by 4 bases and the J gene end by 5 bases; junction bases not matched to a gene: 1. The CDR3 totals 13 residues. The germline CDR1 and CDR2 sequences are LNHDA and SQIVND (reference sequence). This TCR came from a female donor with multiple sclerosis, enrolled in a pregnancy study. Sequencing used peripheral blood, obtained before pregnancy. The V call is TRBV19, the J call TRBJ1-3, with TRBD1 matching over 8 bases. The CDR3 sequence: CASSRTGRNTIYF. In DNA, the CDR3 is TGTGCCAGTAGTAGGACAGGGCGAAACACCATATATTTT.